This T cell receptor (beta chain) comes out of a study of cytomegalovirus exposure and HLA in healthy donors. About the study: Across 350 to 500 genotyped donors, 81% landed in the Caucasian-associated ancestry cluster. Study conclusions and caveats: Serostatus for CMV was the only available immune exposure information. Cytomegalovirus association was assigned to about 150 TCR beta chains.

This CDR3 is 18 amino acids long. V was clipped by 4 bases and J by 0 bases; unmatched bases: 8. The V gene's germline CDR1 is SGDLS and CDR2 YYNGEE. A multiplex PCR was run with 60 Vbeta primers and 13 Jbeta primers. The table came from immunoSEQ multiplex PCR; TCRdb's copy has only in-frame clones and leaves some out. The sample comprises roughly 100,000 clones, about three quarters of which are singletons, and approximately 3.5% rests with the top ten. Turning to this clone: The antigen is unknown.

The sequence was obtained from a man aged 35 to 55 in good health and CMV-seronegative. The chain employs TRBV9 and TRBJ2-7, with 15 nucleotides matching TRBD2. The specimen sequenced was PBMCs. DNA for the CDR3: TGTGCCAGCAGCCCTGGACTAGCGGGGGGGCCGGCCTCCTACGAGCAGTACTTC. It codes for CASSPGLAGGPASYEQYF.